The 19 T cell receptor beta chains presented below share a single source sample, sequenced in a study of cytotoxic CD8 clonotypes in ibrutinib-treated CLL (dated by TCRdb to the early 2020s). Libraries were made using the immunoSEQ multiplex PCR assay. TCRdb provides this immuneACCESS table in a form limited to in-frame rearrangements. Some clones are lacking; in checked studies, under half of them reflect an unresolved V gene, and why the rest are absent is not known. The sample table contains hundreds of thousands of clones; only one count was recorded for 60% to 80% of them. The ten top clones hold roughly an eighth of the sample. The time point tag for this specimen amounts to: 12 months on ibrutinib. Here the sequenced sample was PBMCs, taken after 12 months of ibrutinib treatment. The receptor source for this set is a human donor with chronic lymphocytic leukemia.

This clone has more than one count but fewer than ten. The V call is TRBV29-1, the J call TRBJ2-7; 8 bases fit TRBD1. The CDR3 has 13 residues. V trimming: 5 bases; J trimming: 5 bases; junction bases outside the gene matches: 8. The germline CDR1 and CDR2 sequences are SQVTM and ANQGSEA. The CDR3 DNA follows: TGCAGCGTTCCCGGACAGGGATACCACGAGCAGTACTTC. The encoded protein is CSVPGQGYHEQYF.

The CDR3 reads CASRFRGVDEQYF. The CDR3 DNA sequence: TGTGCCAGCAGGTTCCGGGGGGTGGACGAGCAGTACTTC. The chain is built from TRBV6-5 and TRBJ2-7, with TRBD2 identical over 7 bases. The CDR3 extends over 13 amino acids. The junction had 7 bases not matched to a gene; V was cut back by 6 bases and J by 5 bases. Germline V gene sequence: CDR1 MNHEY, CDR2 SVGAGI.

This rearrangement joins TRBV6-1 to TRBJ2-2; the D is unclear. V lost 5 bases, J lost 3 bases, and 4 bases lay in between. This CDR3 contains 12 residues. Looked up from germline, CDR1 is MNHNS and CDR2 is SASEGT. CDR3 nucleotide sequence: TGTGCCAGCAGTCGGGACACCGGGGAGCTGTTTTTT. Translated, it gives CASSRDTGELFF.

This rearrangement joins TRBV7-6 to TRBJ1-5; D is undetermined. Germline V lookup: CDR1 SGHVS, CDR2 FNYEAQ. The CDR3 runs to 13 residues. V was shortened by 4 bases and J by 6 bases, with 10 bases between the two germline ends. The CDR3 DNA follows: TGTGCCAGCAGCTACCAAACGGGTCAGCCCCAGCATTTT. It specifies CASSYQTGQPQHF.

V gene TRBV6-5 combines with J gene TRBJ2-7; either TRBD1 or TRBD2 may fit D (5 bases each). With 4 bases removed from V and 5 bases from J, the gap between germline ends came to 15 bases. The CDR3 is 14 amino acids. Germline V gene data show CDR1 as MNHEY and CDR2 as SVGAGI. In DNA form, the CDR3 reads TGTGCCAGCAGTTCGGGGCGTTTTCCCCACGAGCAGTACTTC. It specifies CASSSGRFPHEQYF.

V and J are TRBV6-5 and TRBJ2-7, with D perhaps TRBD2 (5 bases). Per the germline V gene, CDR1 is MNHEY and CDR2 is SVGAGI. V was pared by 5 bases and J by 1 base, with 12 bases between. This CDR3 contains 14 residues. DNA of the CDR3: TGTGCCAGCAGTCCCAGCGGTAGTTCCTACGAGCAGTACTTC. Translating it yields CASSPSGSSYEQYF.

This clone showed up just once. The genes are TRBV5-1 and TRBJ1-4, with D possibly being TRBD1 (5 bases). Between the trimmed V and J ends, which lost 0 bases and 5 bases, there was a span of 11 bases. This CDR3 has 15 amino acids. The germline gives CDR1 SGHRS, CDR2 YFSETQ. The CDR3 loop reads CASSLGTLYNEKLFF. The CDR3 region has the DNA TGCGCCAGCAGCTTGGGGACACTTTACAATGAAAAACTGTTTTTT. Variable domain in full (rest from reference TRBV5-1 and TRBJ1-4): KAGVTQTPRYLIKTRGQQVTLSCSPISGHRSVSWYQQTPGQGLQFLFEYFSETQRNKGNFPGRFSGRQFSNSRSEMNVSTLELGDSALYLCASSLGTLYNEKLFFGSGTQLSVL.

The J gene is TRBJ2-1, the V gene TRBV6-5; 7 bases agree with TRBD2. Trimming removed 6 bases from V and 0 bases from J; junction bases left unmatched: 5. The CDR3 totals 15 residues. Germline CDR1 and CDR2: MNHEY and SVGAGI. The CDR3 DNA is TGTGCCAGCAGCCGCGGGGGACCCTCCTACAATGAGCAGTTCTTC. It translates to CASSRGGPSYNEQFF.

The V call is TRBV4-1, the J call TRBJ2-7; D is undetermined. The CDR3 extends over 13 amino acids. Trimming took 5 bases from V and 1 from J, leaving 9 bases between them. Germline-derived CDR1 and CDR2 are MGHRA and YSYEKL. The CDR3 nucleotides are TGCGCCAGCAGCGAAGCGCCGTCCTACGAGCAGTACTTC. Protein product: CASSEAPSYEQYF.

As regards this clone: One end of the junction fails to match germline, which may point to a read error. This sequence joins TRBV30 and TRBJ1-3; D remains ambiguous. Per the germline V gene, CDR1 is GTSNPN and CDR2 is SVGIG (reference sequence). This CDR3 has 12 amino acids. The CDR3 region has the DNA TGTGCCTGGAGTGTTCCTGGAGACACCATATATTTT. Protein product: CAWSVPGDTIYF.

The chain joins TRBV25-1 to TRBJ1-6; 8 positions match TRBD1. Trimming took 4 bases from V and 9 from J; bases not matched to a gene: 2. Germline CDR1 and CDR2: MGHDK and SYGVNS. The CDR3 length is 13 residues. The CDR3 sequence is CASSGTGTSPLHF. CDR3 bases: TGTGCCAGCAGTGGGACAGGGACTTCACCCCTCCACTTT.

This clone was seen a single time. The V and J genes are TRBV2 and TRBJ2-3, with D possibly matching TRBD2 (6 bases). The CDR3 extends over 14 amino acids. CDR1 and CDR2 from the germline V gene are SNHLY and FYNNEI. V lost 6 bases and J lost 2, with 12 bases in between. The CDR3 here is CASRPGTFTDTQYF. The CDR3 bases are TGTGCCAGCAGGCCCGGGACTTTCACAGATACGCAGTATTTT.

V and J are TRBV7-3 and TRBJ1-1, with D tentatively TRBD1 (5 bases). This CDR3 has 13 residues. The germline CDR1 and CDR2 sequences are SGHTA and FQGTGA. The V and J ends lost 2 bases and 9 bases respectively, with 13 bases between them. The CDR3 coding sequence is TGTGCCAGCAGCTTAGGGTTGCTGGACAAAGCTTTCTTT. This codes for CASSLGLLDKAFF.

The chain links TRBV19 to TRBJ2-7; 7 bases line up with TRBD2. The CDR3 sequence is 14 residues long. J was trimmed by 0 bases and V by 3 bases; bases with no gene match: 2. CDR1 and CDR2 (germline): LNHDA, SQIVND (reference sequence). The chain's CDR3 is CASSIGGGSYEQYF. The CDR3 DNA follows: TGTGCCAGTAGTATCGGCGGGGGCTCCTACGAGCAGTACTTC.

CDR3 residues: CASSSRGLAGIHEQYF. The CDR3 DNA reads as TGTGCCAGCAGTTCCAGAGGACTAGCGGGAATCCACGAGCAGTACTTC. The chain links TRBV28 to TRBJ2-7; 12 nucleotides agree with TRBD2. There are 16 residues in the CDR3. The germline V gene encodes CDR1 MDHEN and CDR2 SYDVKM. Unmatched junction bases numbered 9, after V lost 4 bases and J lost 5 bases.

The chain combines TRBV6-1 with TRBJ2-7; D not certain. The ends were cut back, 0 bases at V and 2 bases at J, with 11 bases in the middle. Germline V CDR1 and CDR2: MNHNS, SASEGT. The CDR3 sequence is 15 residues long. CDR3 DNA sequence: TGTGCCAGCAGTGAAGCTGTGACGGCGGCCTACGAGCAGTACTTC. This codes for CASSEAVTAAYEQYF.

The J gene is TRBJ2-5, the V gene TRBV5-1; TRBD1 might be the D (5 bases). CDR3 size: 14 residues. The V gene's germline CDR1 is SGHRS and CDR2 YFSETQ. V dropped 4 bases and J dropped 0 bases, with 10 bases sitting between them. The CDR3 loop reads CASSHRQYQETQYF. The CDR3 DNA is TGCGCCAGCAGCCACAGACAGTACCAAGAGACCCAGTACTTC.

This chain connects TRBV7-8 to TRBJ2-3, with 13 positions matching TRBD2. CDR3 length: 17 residues. Germline CDR1 is SGHVS and CDR2 is FQNEAQ. The trim removed 2 bases at V and 5 bases at J, leaving 7 bases unmatched. The CDR3 here is CASSLPKLAGGEDTQYF. CDR3 coding DNA: TGTGCCAGCAGCTTACCTAAACTAGCGGGAGGGGAAGATACGCAGTATTTT.

This clone has only one observation. The V gene is TRBV9, the J gene TRBJ2-7, with 9 bases aligning to TRBD1. CDR1 and CDR2 from the germline V gene are SGDLS and YYNGEE. The ends lost 3 bases at V and 7 bases at J; junction bases unmatched: 8. The CDR3 is 14 residues long. DNA for the CDR3: TGTGCCAGCAGCGAGGGGACAGGGATGATTGAGCAGTACTTC. Its translation is CASSEGTGMIEQYF.